The TCR beta chain under discussion was sequenced for a study of blood T cell repertoires in COVID-19. In the study overall: Samples taken during acute and convalescent COVID-19 were collected in the United States, Italy and Spain. Sources were T cells, B-cell-depleted T cells, or PBMCs; the material itself was cDNA or gDNA.

Per the authors' pipeline: Reference gene primer amplification yielded estimated nucleated cell counts. The table came from immunoSEQ multiplex PCR; TCRdb's copy has only in-frame clones and leaves some out. The V and J calls and the clone size are those of that table, but D and trimming were determined from the DNA. This table holds around 380,000 clones, more than 75% found once. Germline V CDR1 and CDR2: MNHEY, SVGAGI. This CDR3 contains 14 residues. Trimming removed 2 bases from V and 8 bases from J, with 15 bases in between. Sequencing was carried out using peripheral blood. This TCR came from a human donor with acute or convalescent COVID-19. The donor label of this sample is uncertain. The chain combines TRBV6-5 with TRBJ1-1; TRBD1 might be the D (5 bases). CDR3 in DNA: TGTGCCAGCAGTTACGGTGGGGCAGTCGACGAAGCTTTCTTT. Protein: CASSYGGAVDEAFF.